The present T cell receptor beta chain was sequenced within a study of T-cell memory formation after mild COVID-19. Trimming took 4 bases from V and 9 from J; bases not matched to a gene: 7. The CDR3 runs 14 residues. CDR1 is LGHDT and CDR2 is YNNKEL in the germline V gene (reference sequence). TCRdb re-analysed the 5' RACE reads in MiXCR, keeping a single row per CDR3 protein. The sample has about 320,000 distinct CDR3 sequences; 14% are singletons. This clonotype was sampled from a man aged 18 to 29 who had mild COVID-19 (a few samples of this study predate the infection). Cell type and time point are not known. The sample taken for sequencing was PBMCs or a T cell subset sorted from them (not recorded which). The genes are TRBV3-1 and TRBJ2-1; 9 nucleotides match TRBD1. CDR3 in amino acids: CASSLTNRGREQFF. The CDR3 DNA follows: TGTGCCAGCAGCCTAACCAACAGGGGGCGTGAGCAGTTCTTC.